Each of the 32 T cell receptor beta chains below was sequenced from the same sample in a study of blood T cell repertoires in COVID-19. Profiling relied on immunoSEQ multiplex PCR, and the TCRdb table lists in-frame clones only, not all of them. The sample lists around 130,000 clones, approximately 85% seen once, with roughly 4.5% in the top ten. Material for sequencing was peripheral blood. The receptors stem from a human donor in a cohort sampled during active COVID-19.

This clone was observed a few times. The chain links TRBV7-2 to TRBJ2-7; a weak D match, TRBD1 (6 bases). The V gene lost 5 bases and the J gene lost 3 bases, with 20 bases spanning the gap. Germline assignment: CDR1 SGHTA and CDR2 FQGNSA. The CDR3 contains 16 residues. This chain's CDR3 is CASSPKLGAVHYEQYF. DNA for the CDR3: TGTGCCAGCAGCCCGAAGCTGGGGGCCGTACACTACGAGCAGTACTTC.

The rearrangement links TRBV7-9 to TRBJ1-2, with TRBD1 matching 7 bases. Germline V gene lookup returns CDR1 SEHNR and CDR2 FQNEAQ (reference sequence). This CDR3 is 15 amino acids long. V gave up 6 bases and J gave up 2 bases; unmatched junction bases: 9. The CDR3 bases are TGTGCCAGCAGTCCCGGACAGGACCGAAACTATGGCTACACCTTC. This translates into CASSPGQDRNYGYTF.

The J gene is TRBJ1-3, the V gene TRBV3-1 (or the pseudogene TRBV3-2); 9 bases are shared with TRBD1. J was trimmed by 4 bases and V by 3 bases; bases with no gene match: 4. Germline V gene sequence: CDR1 LGHDT, CDR2 YNNKEL (reference sequence). The CDR3 runs 15 residues. The CDR3 here is CASSQNRGLGNTIYF. The CDR3 DNA is TGTGCCAGCAGCCAGAACAGGGGGCTCGGAAACACCATATATTTT.

This clone appeared once. CDR3 bases: TGTGCCAGCTCACGAGACAGGGAGGCCTACAATGAGCAGTTCTTC. Translation: CASSRDREAYNEQFF. V gene TRBV18 combines with J gene TRBJ2-1; tentative D call: TRBD1 (7 bases). V was pared by 4 bases and J by 2 bases, with 12 bases between. There are 15 residues in the CDR3. Looked up from germline, CDR1 is KGHSH and CDR2 is LQKENI.

V usage is TRBV5-4 and J usage is TRBJ2-3, with D perhaps matching TRBD2 (6 bases). Per the germline V gene, CDR1 is SGHNT and CDR2 is YYREEE (reference sequence). The CDR3 contains 14 residues. Trimming took off 6 bases at V and 0 bases at J, with 11 bases between the two ends. CDR3 sequence reads: CASTARGSTDTQYF. CDR3 bases: TGTGCCAGCACCGCGCGGGGTAGCACAGATACGCAGTATTTT.

The chain joins TRBV10-2 to TRBJ1-1, with D possibly being TRBD1 (6 bases). V was shortened by 7 bases and J by 0 bases, with 12 bases between the two germline ends. Looked up from germline, CDR1 is WSHSY and CDR2 is SAAADI. The CDR3 extends over 14 amino acids. CDR3 sequence (DNA): TGCGCCAGCAAACCAGGGGAAATGAACACTGAAGCTTTCTTT. The encoded protein is CASKPGEMNTEAFF.

The CDR3 coding sequence is TGTGCCATCAGACAAGAACGGGGCGAGCAGTACGTC. As protein: CAIRQERGEQYV. The chain uses TRBV10-3 and TRBJ2-7, with a possible D match to TRBD2 (5 bases). CDR3 length: 12 amino acids. Germline values: CDR1 ENHRY, CDR2 SYGVKD. Trimming stripped 6 bases from V and 6 bases from J, with 12 bases between.

V usage is TRBV10-3 and J usage is TRBJ1-4; D is uncertain. V was trimmed by 9 bases and J by 8 bases, leaving 16 bases between them. Germline V lookup: CDR1 ENHRY, CDR2 SYGVKD. This CDR3 has 13 residues. CDR3 coding DNA: TGTGCCATGTCGGTAGACTTGAGGGAAAAACTGTTTTTT. Protein sequence: CAMSVDLREKLFF.

This chain's CDR3 is CAISGDSDSPLHF. In nucleotides, the CDR3 is TGTGCCATCAGTGGAGACTCTGATTCACCCCTCCACTTT. The chain employs TRBV10-3 and TRBJ1-6, with D unclear. The CDR3 is 13 residues long. Looked up from germline, CDR1 is ENHRY and CDR2 is SYGVKD. Trimming took 4 bases from V and 8 from J, leaving 9 bases between them.

This chain uses TRBV27 with TRBJ1-1; D is undetermined. This CDR3 is 14 amino acids long. Trimming cost V 2 bases and J 4 bases, with 11 bases left between them. CDR1 is MNHEY, CDR2 SMNVEV, per germline (reference sequence). The CDR3 here is CASSLAPPVTEAFF. The DNA of the CDR3 is TGTGCCAGCAGTTTAGCCCCCCCGGTCACTGAAGCTTTCTTT.

The chain couples TRBV6-5 to TRBJ1-2; D is undetermined. V shed 3 bases and J shed 0 bases, with 11 bases lying between them. The CDR3 runs 15 residues. Germline V gene sequence: CDR1 MNHEY, CDR2 SVGAGI. The CDR3 DNA sequence: TGTGCCAGCAGTTATTTACAGCCAGCTAACTATGGCTACACCTTC. It translates to CASSYLQPANYGYTF.

The rearrangement links TRBV2 to TRBJ1-5; TRBD1 agrees at 7 bases. The ends lost 6 bases at V and 0 bases at J; junction bases unmatched: 5. The CDR3 is 15 residues long. Per germline, CDR1 SNHLY and CDR2 FYNNEI. For the CDR3, the DNA is TGTGCCAGCAGACGGGACAGAGTTAGCAATCAGCCCCAGCATTTT. This translates into CASRRDRVSNQPQHF.

This chain joins TRBV3-1 (or the pseudogene TRBV3-2) and TRBJ1-1; D is unclear. Germline V gene data show CDR1 as LGHDT and CDR2 as YNNKEL (reference sequence). The CDR3 contains 15 residues. The V and J ends lost 1 base and 4 bases respectively, with 13 bases between them. The CDR3 DNA is TGTGCCAGCAGCCAAGCGCTCCGGGGAACCACTGAAGCTTTCTTT. Translating it yields CASSQALRGTTEAFF.

This clone was found many times. V and J are TRBV2 and TRBJ1-4, with 10 bases that match TRBD1. CDR3 size: 15 residues. Germline lookup yields CDR1 SNHLY and CDR2 FYNNEI. Trimming took 6 bases from V and 2 from J; bases not matched to a gene: 3. In DNA, the CDR3 is TGTGCCAGCAGGGTGGACAGGGGGACTAATGAAAAACTGTTTTTT. Its protein product is CASRVDRGTNEKLFF.

The rearrangement uses TRBV27 and TRBJ1-5; D gene ambiguous. The CDR3 totals 14 residues. Trimming cost V 7 bases and J 2 bases, with 12 bases left between them. Germline CDR1 reads MNHEY; CDR2 reads SMNVEV (reference sequence). For the CDR3, the DNA is TGTGCCAGCACATCTATGATAGGCAATCAGCCCCAGCATTTT. Its protein is CASTSMIGNQPQHF.

V usage is TRBV19 and J usage is TRBJ2-5, with D possibly matching TRBD2 (5 bases). CDR3 length: 15 residues. The germline CDR1 and CDR2 sequences are LNHDA and SQIVND (reference sequence). V was clipped by 1 base and J by 5 bases, with 14 bases between them. The CDR3 coding sequence is TGTGCCAGTAGTATAGGGGCTAGCTCACGGGAGACCCAGTACTTC. This sequence encodes CASSIGASSRETQYF.

The genes are TRBV7-6 and TRBJ2-7, with TRBD1 matching over 10 bases. V dropped 4 bases and J dropped 3; count of bases not matched to a gene: 6. The germline gives CDR1 SGHVS, CDR2 FNYEAQ. CDR3 length: 15 amino acids. CDR3 protein: CASSSTGTGVYEQYF. CDR3 DNA: TGTGCCAGCAGCTCTACCGGGACAGGGGTCTACGAGCAGTACTTC.

J is TRBJ1-1 and V is TRBV13; maybe TRBD1 (6 bases). V was clipped by 5 bases and J by 1 base, with 14 bases between them. The CDR3 sequence is 15 residues long. Germline V gene lookup returns CDR1 PRHDT and CDR2 FYEKMQ (reference sequence). The CDR3 bases are TGTGCCAGCAGCCTACAGGGTAGGGGGAACACTGAAGCTTTCTTT. As protein: CASSLQGRGNTEAFF.

This chain links TRBV27 with TRBJ1-3; D is undetermined. The CDR3 spans 15 residues. Trimming removed 0 bases at V and 4 bases at J, with 10 bases between. Germline V CDR1 and CDR2: MNHEY, SMNVEV (reference sequence). In nucleotides, the CDR3 is TGTGCCAGCAGTTTATCCCCGCCGAGGGGAAACACCATATATTTT. It specifies CASSLSPPRGNTIYF.

This sequence joins TRBV28 and TRBJ1-2; TRBD1 matches at 7 bases. The CDR3 totals 11 residues. Germline-derived CDR1 and CDR2 are MDHEN and SYDVKM. V was pared by 10 bases and J by 5 bases, with 4 bases of the junction left unmatched. This chain's CDR3 is CATSGGYGYTF. The CDR3 DNA is TGTGCCACCTCAGGGGGTTATGGCTACACCTTC.

The CDR3 here is CASRGVAGGSYNEQFF. CDR3 in DNA: TGCGCCAGCAGGGGAGTAGCGGGAGGATCCTACAATGAGCAGTTCTTC. The chain employs TRBV10-2 and TRBJ2-1; 10 bases fit TRBD2. The CDR3 is made up of 16 amino acids. V lost 6 bases, J lost 1 base, and 6 bases stayed unmatched. Germline CDR1 WSHSY, CDR2 SAAADI.

The chain employs TRBV5-6 and TRBJ1-1; D is possibly TRBD1 (5 bases). The germline gives CDR1 SGHDT, CDR2 YYEEEE. The CDR3 loop spans 14 amino acids. Deletions cut 9 bases from V and 0 bases from J, with 15 bases between. In DNA form, the CDR3 reads TGTGCCACCTACGGGGGGATCATGAACACTGAAGCTTTCTTT. Residues: CATYGGIMNTEAFF.

As for this clone: Other DNA sequences of this sample code for an identical CDR3. The chain recombines TRBV13 with TRBJ1-1; the D gene is possibly TRBD1 (5 bases). CDR1 is PRHDT, CDR2 FYEKMQ, per germline (reference sequence). There are 15 residues in the CDR3. V was cut by 2 bases and J by 0 bases, with 10 bases left in between. For the CDR3, the DNA is TGTGCCAGCAGCTTAATTGGGGGGTTGAACACTGAAGCTTTCTTT. Its translation: CASSLIGGLNTEAFF.

The chain employs TRBV18 and TRBJ1-4, with 7 bases fitting TRBD1. Germline trimming cut 0 bases from V and 7 bases from J; bases unmatched to any gene: 5. The germline V gene encodes CDR1 KGHSH and CDR2 LQKENI. CDR3 length equals 15 residues. The CDR3 sequence is CASSPPDRDGEKLFF. CDR3 in DNA: TGTGCCAGCTCACCACCTGACAGGGATGGTGAAAAACTGTTTTTT.

The table lists this clone with a count of one. This chain connects TRBV4-3 to TRBJ1-3; D remains unclear. Germline lookup yields CDR1 LGHNA and CDR2 YSLEER. Trimming cost V 0 bases and J 2 bases, with 8 bases left between them. The CDR3 extends over 15 amino acids. The CDR3 loop is CASSQDVQTGNTIYF. The CDR3, as DNA: TGCGCCAGCAGCCAAGATGTCCAGACTGGAAACACCATATATTTT.

The chain uses TRBV7-2 and TRBJ2-3; a weak D match, TRBD1 (5 bases). This CDR3 has 15 residues. Looked up from germline, CDR1 is SGHTA and CDR2 is FQGNSA. Deletions cut 5 bases from V and 5 bases from J, with 17 bases between. CDR3 sequence: CASSLSLGAGDTQYF. The CDR3 DNA sequence: TGTGCCAGCAGCCTCTCCTTAGGGGCCGGAGATACGCAGTATTTT.

In this sample, this clone turned up once. The rearrangement uses TRBV10-3 and TRBJ2-2, with 7 bases fitting TRBD1. Per the germline V gene, CDR1 is ENHRY and CDR2 is SYGVKD. The CDR3 sequence is 13 residues long. V dropped 8 bases and J dropped 9; count of bases not matched to a gene: 9. The CDR3 bases are TGTGCCATCGGAACGACAGGGCCTCGGGAGCTGTTTTTT. It translates to CAIGTTGPRELFF.

This clone has only a few counts. The chain recombines TRBV19 with TRBJ2-6; D is possibly TRBD2 (5 bases). Trimming took 2 bases from V and 4 from J, leaving 18 bases between them. The CDR3 consists of 18 residues. Looked up from germline, CDR1 is LNHDA and CDR2 is SQIVND (reference sequence). CDR3 sequence: CASSIMARGGLGANVLTF. In DNA, the CDR3 is TGTGCCAGTAGTATAATGGCCCGAGGAGGTCTGGGGGCCAACGTCCTGACTTTC.

The chain combines TRBV5-1 with TRBJ1-2, with 7 bases matching TRBD1. The V segment lost 2 bases and the J segment 7 bases; nucleotides outside the gene matches: 5. The V gene's germline CDR1 is SGHRS and CDR2 YFSETQ. The CDR3 consists of 13 residues. The CDR3 loop reads CASSLVTGAGYTF. CDR3 coding DNA: TGCGCCAGCAGCTTAGTCACAGGGGCTGGCTACACCTTC.

The chain's CDR3 is CASRSGYGYTF. DNA for the CDR3: TGTGCCAGCAGATCGGGGTATGGCTACACCTTC. The chain employs TRBV6-5 and TRBJ1-2; D remains ambiguous. V lost 6 bases to trimming and J lost 5 bases, with 7 bases between them. The CDR3 sequence is 11 residues long. CDR1 and CDR2 from the germline V gene are MNHEY and SVGAGI.

This clone was found once. V usage is TRBV19 and J usage is TRBJ2-3; D perhaps matches TRBD2 (6 bases). The germline V gene encodes CDR1 LNHDA and CDR2 SQIVND (reference sequence). The V gene lost 4 bases and the J gene lost 2 bases, with 13 bases spanning the gap. The CDR3 spans 15 residues. CDR3 protein: CASSRNRGFTDTQYF. CDR3 bases: TGTGCCAGTAGTAGGAACCGGGGGTTCACAGATACGCAGTATTTT.

V and J are TRBV6-5 and TRBJ1-2, with 9 nucleotides matching TRBD1. With 2 bases clipped from V and 8 bases from J, the junction kept 3 bases outside the gene matches. The CDR3 is 13 residues long. CDR1 is MNHEY and CDR2 is SVGAGI in the germline V gene. The CDR3 nucleotides read TGTGCCAGCAGTTACACGGACAGGGGAGGCTACACCTTC. It encodes CASSYTDRGGYTF.